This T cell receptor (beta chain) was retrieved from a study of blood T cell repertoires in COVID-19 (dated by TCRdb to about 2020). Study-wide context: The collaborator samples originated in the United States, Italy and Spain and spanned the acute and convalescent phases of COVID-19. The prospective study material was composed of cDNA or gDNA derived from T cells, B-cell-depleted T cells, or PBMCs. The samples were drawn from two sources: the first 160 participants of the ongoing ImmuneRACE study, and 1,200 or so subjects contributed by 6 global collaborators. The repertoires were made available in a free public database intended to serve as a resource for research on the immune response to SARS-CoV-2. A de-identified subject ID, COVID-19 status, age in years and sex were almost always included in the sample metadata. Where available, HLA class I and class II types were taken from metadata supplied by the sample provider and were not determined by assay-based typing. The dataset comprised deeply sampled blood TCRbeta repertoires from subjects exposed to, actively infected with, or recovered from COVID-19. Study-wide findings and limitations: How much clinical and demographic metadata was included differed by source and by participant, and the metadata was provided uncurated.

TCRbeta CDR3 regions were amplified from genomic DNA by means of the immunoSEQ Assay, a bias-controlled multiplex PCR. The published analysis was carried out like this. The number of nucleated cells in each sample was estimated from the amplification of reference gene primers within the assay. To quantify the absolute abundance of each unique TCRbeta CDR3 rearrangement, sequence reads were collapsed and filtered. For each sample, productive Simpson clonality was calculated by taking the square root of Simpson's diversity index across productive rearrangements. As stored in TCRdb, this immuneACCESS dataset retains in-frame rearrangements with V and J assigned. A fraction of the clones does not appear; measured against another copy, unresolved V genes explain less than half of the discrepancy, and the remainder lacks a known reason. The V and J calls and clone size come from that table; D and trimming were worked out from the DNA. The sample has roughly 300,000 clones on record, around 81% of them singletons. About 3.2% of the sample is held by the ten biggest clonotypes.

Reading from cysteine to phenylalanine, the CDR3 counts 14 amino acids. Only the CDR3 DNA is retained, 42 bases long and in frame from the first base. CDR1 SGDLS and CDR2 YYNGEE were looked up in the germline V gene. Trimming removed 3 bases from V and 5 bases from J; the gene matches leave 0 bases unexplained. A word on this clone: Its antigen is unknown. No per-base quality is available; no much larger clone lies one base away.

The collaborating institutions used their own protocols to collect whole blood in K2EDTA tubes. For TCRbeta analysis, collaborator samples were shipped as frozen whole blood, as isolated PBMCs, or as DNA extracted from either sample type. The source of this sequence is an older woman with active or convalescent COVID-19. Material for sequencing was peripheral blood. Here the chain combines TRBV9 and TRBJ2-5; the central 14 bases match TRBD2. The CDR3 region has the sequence CASSGTSGGETQYF. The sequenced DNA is TGTGCCAGCAGCGGGACTAGCGGGGGGGAGACCCAGTACTTC.